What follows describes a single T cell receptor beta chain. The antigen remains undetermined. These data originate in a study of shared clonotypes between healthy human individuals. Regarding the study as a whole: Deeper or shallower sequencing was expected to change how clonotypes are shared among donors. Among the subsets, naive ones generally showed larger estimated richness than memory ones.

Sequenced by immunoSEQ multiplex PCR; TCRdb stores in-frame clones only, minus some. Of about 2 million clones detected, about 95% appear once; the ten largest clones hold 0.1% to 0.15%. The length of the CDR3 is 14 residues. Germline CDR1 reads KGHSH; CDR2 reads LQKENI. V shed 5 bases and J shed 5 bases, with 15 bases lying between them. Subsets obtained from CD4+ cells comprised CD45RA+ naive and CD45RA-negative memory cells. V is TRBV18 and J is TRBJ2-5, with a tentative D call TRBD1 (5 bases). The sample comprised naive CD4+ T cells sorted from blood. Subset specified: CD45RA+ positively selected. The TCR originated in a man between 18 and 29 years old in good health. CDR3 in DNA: TGTGCCAGCTCAACAGGAAACCCCCCGGAGACCCAGTACTTC. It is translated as CASSTGNPPETQYF. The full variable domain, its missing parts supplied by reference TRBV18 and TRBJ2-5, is NAGVMQNPRHLVRRRGQEARLRCSPMKGHSHVYWYRQLPEEGLKFMVYLQKENIIDESGMPKERFSAEFPKEGPSILRIQQVVRGDSAAYFCASSTGNPPETQYFGPGTRLLVL.